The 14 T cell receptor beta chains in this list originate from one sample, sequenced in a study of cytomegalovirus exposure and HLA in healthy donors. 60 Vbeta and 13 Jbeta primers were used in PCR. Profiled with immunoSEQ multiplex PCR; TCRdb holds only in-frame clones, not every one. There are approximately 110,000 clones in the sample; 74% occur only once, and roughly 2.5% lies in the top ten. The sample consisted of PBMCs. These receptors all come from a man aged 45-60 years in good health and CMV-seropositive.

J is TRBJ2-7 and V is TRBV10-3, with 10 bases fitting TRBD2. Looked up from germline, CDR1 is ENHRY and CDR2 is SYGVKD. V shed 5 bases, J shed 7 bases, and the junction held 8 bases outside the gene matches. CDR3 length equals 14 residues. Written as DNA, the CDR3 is TGTGCCATCAGTTCTAGCGGGAGAATGGGAGAGCAGTACTTC. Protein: CAISSSGRMGEQYF.

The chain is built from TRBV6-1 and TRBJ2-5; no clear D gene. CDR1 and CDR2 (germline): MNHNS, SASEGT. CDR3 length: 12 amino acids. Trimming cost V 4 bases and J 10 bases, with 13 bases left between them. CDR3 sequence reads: CASSAPSPGQYF. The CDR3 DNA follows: TGTGCCAGCAGTGCGCCCTCACCGGGCCAGTACTTC.

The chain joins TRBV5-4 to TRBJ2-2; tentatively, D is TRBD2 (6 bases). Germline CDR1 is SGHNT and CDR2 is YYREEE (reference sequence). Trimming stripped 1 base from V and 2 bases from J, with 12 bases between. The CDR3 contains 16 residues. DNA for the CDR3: TGTGCCAGCAGCTTGTATCGGGGAGGAAACACCGGGGAGCTGTTTTTT. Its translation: CASSLYRGGNTGELFF. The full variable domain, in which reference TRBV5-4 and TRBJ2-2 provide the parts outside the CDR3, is ETGVTQSPTHLIKTRGQQVTLRCSSQSGHNTVSWYQQALGQGPQFIFQYYREEENGRGNFPPRFSGLQFPNYSSELNVNALELDDSALYLCASSLYRGGNTGELFFGEGSRLTVL.

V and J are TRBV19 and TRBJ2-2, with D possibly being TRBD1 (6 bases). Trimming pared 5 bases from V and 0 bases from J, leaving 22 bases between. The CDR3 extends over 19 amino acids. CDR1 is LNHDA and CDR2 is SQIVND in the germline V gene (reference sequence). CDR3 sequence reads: CASSADVGRGRTNTGELFF. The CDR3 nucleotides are TGTGCCAGTAGTGCCGACGTGGGCAGGGGCCGAACGAACACCGGGGAGCTGTTTTTT.

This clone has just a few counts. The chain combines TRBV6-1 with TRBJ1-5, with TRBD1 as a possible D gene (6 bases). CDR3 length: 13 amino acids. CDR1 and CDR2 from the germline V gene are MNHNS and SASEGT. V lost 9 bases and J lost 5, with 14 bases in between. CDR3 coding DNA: TGTGCCAGTTCTCAGGGGATTGATCAGCCCCAGCATTTT. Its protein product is CASSQGIDQPQHF.

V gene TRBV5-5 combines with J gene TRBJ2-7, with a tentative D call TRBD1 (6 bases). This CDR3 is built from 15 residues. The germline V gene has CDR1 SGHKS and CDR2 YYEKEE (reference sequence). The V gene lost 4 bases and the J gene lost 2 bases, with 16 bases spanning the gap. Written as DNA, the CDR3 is TGTGCCAGCAGCCCCGGAACAGGGCGTCCCTACGAGCAGTACTTC. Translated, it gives CASSPGTGRPYEQYF.

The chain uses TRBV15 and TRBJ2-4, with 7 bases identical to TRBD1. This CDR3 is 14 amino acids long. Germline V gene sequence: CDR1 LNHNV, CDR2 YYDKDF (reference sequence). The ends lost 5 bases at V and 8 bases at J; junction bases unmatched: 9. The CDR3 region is CATSPPGGRDIQYF. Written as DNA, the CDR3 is TGTGCCACCAGCCCCCCAGGGGGACGGGACATTCAGTACTTC.

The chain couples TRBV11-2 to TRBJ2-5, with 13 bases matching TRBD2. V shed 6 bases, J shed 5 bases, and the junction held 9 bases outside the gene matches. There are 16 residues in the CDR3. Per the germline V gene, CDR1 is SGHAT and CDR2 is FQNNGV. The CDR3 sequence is CASRDWTSGSGETQYF. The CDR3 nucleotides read TGTGCCAGCAGGGATTGGACTAGCGGGAGTGGGGAGACCCAGTACTTC.

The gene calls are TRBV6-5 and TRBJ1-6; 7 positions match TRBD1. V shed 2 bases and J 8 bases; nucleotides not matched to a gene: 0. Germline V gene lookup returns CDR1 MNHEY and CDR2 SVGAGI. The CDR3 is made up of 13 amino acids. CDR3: CASSYTGDSPLHF. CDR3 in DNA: TGTGCCAGCAGTTACACAGGGGATTCACCCCTCCACTTT.

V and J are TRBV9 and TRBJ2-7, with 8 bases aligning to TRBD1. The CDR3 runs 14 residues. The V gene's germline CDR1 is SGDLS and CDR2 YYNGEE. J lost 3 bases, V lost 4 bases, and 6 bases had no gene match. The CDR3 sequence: CASSPSTGDYEQYF. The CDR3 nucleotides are TGTGCCAGCAGCCCCTCGACAGGGGACTACGAGCAGTACTTC.

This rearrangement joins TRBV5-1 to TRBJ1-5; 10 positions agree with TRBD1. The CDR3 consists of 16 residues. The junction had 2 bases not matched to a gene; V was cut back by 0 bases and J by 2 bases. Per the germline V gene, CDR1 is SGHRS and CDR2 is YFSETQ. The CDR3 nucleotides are TGCGCCAGCAGCTTGGATGGGACAGGGGGCAATCAGCCCCAGCATTTT. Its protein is CASSLDGTGGNQPQHF.

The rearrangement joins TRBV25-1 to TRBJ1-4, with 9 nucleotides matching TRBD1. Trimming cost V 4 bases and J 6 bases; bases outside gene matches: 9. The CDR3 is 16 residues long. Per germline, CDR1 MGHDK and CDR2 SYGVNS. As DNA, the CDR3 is TGTGCCAGCAGTGGGGGGGACAGGGTCTACGATGAAAAACTGTTTTTT. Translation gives CASSGGDRVYDEKLFF.

The CDR3 bases are TGCAGCGTTGAGAGGGGGTTAGAGCAGTACTTC. This gives the protein CSVERGLEQYF. V gene TRBV29-1 combines with J gene TRBJ2-7, with a possible D match to TRBD1 (6 bases). V lost 3 bases, J lost 7 bases, and 10 bases lay in between. The CDR3 has 11 amino acids. The V gene's germline CDR1 is SQVTM and CDR2 ANQGSEA.

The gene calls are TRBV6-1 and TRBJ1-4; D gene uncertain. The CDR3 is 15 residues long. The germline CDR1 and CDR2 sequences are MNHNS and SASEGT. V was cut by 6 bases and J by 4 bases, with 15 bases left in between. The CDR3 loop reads CASRPPGNNNEKLFF. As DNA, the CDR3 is TGTGCCAGCAGACCGCCCGGGAACAATAATGAAAAACTGTTTTTT.